The rows below give T cell receptor beta chains drawn from one sample of a study of blood T cell repertoires in COVID-19. Clones were read by immunoSEQ multiplex PCR, and TCRdb kept only the in-frame ones, dropping some. Of some 250,000 clones in the sample, 75% to 90% are singletons; the top ten hold under 2%. The sample was peripheral blood. Source of these receptors: a man aged 30-40 years with active or convalescent COVID-19. CDR3s include the opening cysteine and the closing phenylalanine or tryptophan. A D gene is named only where the DNA matches it firmly. The size of a clone is reported for some rows only, either as once, few or many, or as a class for expanded clones.

cdr3_aa cdr3_nt cdr3_length j_call v_call d_call clone_size
CASSDRGRQPQHF TGCGCCAGCAGTGATAGGGGTCGGCAGCCCCAGCATTTT 13 TRBJ1-5 TRBV10-1 - once
CASSAGADGDSPLHF TGTGCCAGCAGCGCTGGGGCGGACGGAGATTCACCCCTCCACTTT 15 TRBJ1-6 TRBV9 - once
CAWENDRGRQYF TGTGCCTGGGAAAACGACAGGGGAAGGCAGTACTTC 12 TRBJ2-7 TRBV30 TRBD1 once
CASSIRDYQPTDTQYF TGTGCCAGTAGTATTAGGGACTACCAACCCACAGATACGCAGTATTTT 16 TRBJ2-3 TRBV19 TRBD2 -
CASSQDAGENYNEQFF TGTGCCAGCAGCCAAGATGCGGGGGAGAACTACAATGAGCAGTTCTTC 16 TRBJ2-1 TRBV4-2 TRBD2 -
CASSAQLGGPNSPLHF TGTGCCAGCAGCGCCCAATTGGGGGGACCAAATTCACCCCTCCACTTT 16 TRBJ1-6 TRBV9 - once
CSVAQGADTQYF TGCAGCGTTGCGCAGGGGGCAGATACGCAGTATTTT 12 TRBJ2-3 TRBV29-1 TRBD1 -
CASSPTSGGALEQFF TGTGCCAGCAGCCCGACTAGCGGGGGGGCCCTTGAGCAGTTCTTC 15 TRBJ2-1 TRBV7-2 TRBD2 -
CASSFTGVNTEAFF TGTGCCAGCAGCTTTACAGGGGTGAACACTGAAGCTTTCTTT 14 TRBJ1-1 TRBV7-8 TRBD1 -
CASRDTVLNTEAFF TGTGCCAGCAGAGACACAGTGCTGAACACTGAAGCTTTCTTT 14 TRBJ1-1 TRBV6-5 - once
CASSSAGRIQPQHF TGCGCCAGCAGCTCGGCAGGGCGGATTCAGCCCCAGCATTTT 14 TRBJ1-5 TRBV4-1 - few
CASSQESTGYGYTF TGCGCCAGCAGCCAAGAGTCCACAGGCTATGGCTACACCTTC 14 TRBJ1-2 TRBV4-3 - -
CASSEVQDQPQHF TGTGCCAGCAGTGAAGTACAGGATCAGCCCCAGCATTTT 13 TRBJ1-5 TRBV6-1 - -
CASSDPAGDISPLHF TGCGCCAGCAGTGATCCAGCAGGGGATATATCACCCCTCCACTTT 15 TRBJ1-6 TRBV10-2 - -
CASSTRQGAQPQHF TGTGCCAGCAGCACTAGACAGGGGGCCCAGCCCCAGCATTTT 14 TRBJ1-5 TRBV7-2 TRBD1 -
CAWSTGVSTEAFF TGTGCCTGGAGTACGGGGGTCAGCACTGAAGCTTTCTTT 13 TRBJ1-1 TRBV30 - -
CASSYSFQAIYGYTF TGTGCCAGCAGTTACTCGTTCCAGGCGATCTATGGCTACACCTTC 15 TRBJ1-2 TRBV6-5 - -
CASSAQGNTEAFF TGTGCCAGCAGCGCTCAGGGAAACACTGAAGCTTTCTTT 13 TRBJ1-1 TRBV9 - -
CASRSGGVSTDTQYF TGTGCCAGTCGGTCCGGGGGAGTTAGCACAGATACGCAGTATTTT 15 TRBJ2-3 TRBV19 - -